What follows are 7 T cell receptor beta chains derived from one specimen sequenced in a study of cytomegalovirus exposure and HLA in healthy donors. The PCR ran on 60 Vbeta and 13 Jbeta primers. Clones were sequenced by immunoSEQ multiplex PCR, and TCRdb holds only the in-frame ones, with some missing. The sample records 250,000 or so clones, 85% to 95% being singletons. The specimen was PBMCs. These receptors were collected from a girl aged 2-10 years in good health and CMV-seronegative.

This chain links TRBV4-1 with TRBJ2-7; 7 bases are shared with TRBD1. The ends lost 0 bases at V and 0 bases at J; junction bases unmatched: 2. Germline CDR1 and CDR2: MGHRA and YSYEKL. This CDR3 has 15 amino acids. The CDR3, as DNA: TGCGCCAGCAGCCAAGAAGGGGGCGACTCCTACGAGCAGTACTTC. As protein: CASSQEGGDSYEQYF.

The V and J genes are TRBV19 and TRBJ2-7, with 9 bases matching TRBD1. The CDR3 extends over 14 amino acids. The germline V gene has CDR1 LNHDA and CDR2 SQIVND (reference sequence). Losses at the gene ends were 6 bases for V and 3 bases for J; bases not matched to a gene: 6. CDR3 nucleotides: TGTGCCAGTAGCGCTGTGACAGGGGGCTACGAGCAGTACTTC. Protein product: CASSAVTGGYEQYF.

The chain links TRBV18 to TRBJ2-1; 12 bases line up with TRBD2. The CDR3 spans 16 residues. Germline V lookup: CDR1 KGHSH, CDR2 LQKENI. V gave up 3 bases and J gave up 6 bases; unmatched junction bases: 6. The CDR3 coding sequence is TGTGCCAGCTCACCCGCCCAACTAGCGGGGGGCAATGAGCAGTTCTTC. This gives the protein CASSPAQLAGGNEQFF.

The V call is TRBV18, the J call TRBJ2-1; 13 bases agree with TRBD2. The CDR3 is 18 residues long. V shed 3 bases, J shed 1 base, and the junction held 6 bases outside the gene matches. Looked up from germline, CDR1 is KGHSH and CDR2 is LQKENI. The CDR3 nucleotides read TGTGCCAGCTCACCGGGACTAGCGGGGAGTTGGTCCTACAATGAGCAGTTCTTC. Protein: CASSPGLAGSWSYNEQFF.

The chain has TRBV9 and TRBJ1-1; 8 bases match TRBD1. Looked up from germline, CDR1 is SGDLS and CDR2 is YYNGEE. CDR3 length: 15 residues. The V and J ends lost 3 bases and 3 bases, in that order; junction bases with no gene match: 7. DNA of the CDR3: TGTGCCAGCAGCGGACACAGGGGGGTCGACACTGAAGCTTTCTTT. It is translated as CASSGHRGVDTEAFF.

The gene calls are TRBV7-9 and TRBJ1-5; D is possibly TRBD1 (6 bases). Trimming took 1 base from V and 0 from J, leaving 7 bases between them. The CDR3 sequence is 15 residues long. In germline, CDR1 is SEHNR, CDR2 FQNEAQ (reference sequence). The CDR3 region is CASSLGQDSNQPQHF. The CDR3 DNA reads as TGTGCCAGCAGCTTAGGACAGGATAGCAATCAGCCCCAGCATTTT.

The chain uses TRBV5-1 and TRBJ1-4; 7 bases align to TRBD1. Germline trimming cut 0 bases from V and 8 bases from J; bases unmatched to any gene: 10. This CDR3 is built from 16 residues. Germline CDR1 SGHRS, CDR2 YFSETQ. The CDR3 region is CASSLDEGAGGEKLFF. CDR3 coding DNA: TGCGCCAGCAGCTTGGACGAGGGGGCAGGAGGGGAAAAACTGTTTTTT. Full variable domain (outside the CDR3, taken from reference TRBV5-1 and TRBJ1-4): KAGVTQTPRYLIKTRGQQVTLSCSPISGHRSVSWYQQTPGQGLQFLFEYFSETQRNKGNFPGRFSGRQFSNSRSEMNVSTLELGDSALYLCASSLDEGAGGEKLFFGSGTQLSVL.